This passage covers 9 T cell receptor beta chains from one sample sequenced in a study of cytomegalovirus exposure and HLA in healthy donors. The PCR made use of 60 Vbeta and 13 Jbeta primers. Some clones are missing from TCRdb's copy, which holds only in-frame ones; the method was immunoSEQ multiplex PCR. The sample has around 100,000 clones; roughly 83% are singletons. Specimen: PBMCs. All receptors come from a woman under 30 in good health and CMV-seropositive.

The CDR3 DNA sequence: TGTGCCAGCAGAGACACAGGGAGCGGAAACACCATATATTTT. Translating it yields CASRDTGSGNTIYF. The rearrangement joins TRBV6-1 to TRBJ1-3; tentative D call: TRBD1 (6 bases). This CDR3 has 14 residues. V was shortened by 6 bases and J by 4 bases, with 13 bases between the two germline ends. The germline gives CDR1 MNHNS, CDR2 SASEGT.

The J gene is TRBJ2-1, the V gene TRBV19, with 16 nucleotides matching TRBD2. Germline V lookup: CDR1 LNHDA, CDR2 SQIVND (reference sequence). J lost 7 bases, V lost 7 bases, and 1 base had no gene match. This CDR3 is built from 14 residues. The CDR3 DNA reads TGTGCCAGTACGGGACTAGCGGGAGGGAATGAGCAGTTCTTC. Protein: CASTGLAGGNEQFF.

J is TRBJ1-1 and V is TRBV6-7, with D possibly matching TRBD1 (6 bases). TRBV6-7 is designated an ORF whose function remains uncertain. Trimming removed 6 bases from V and 8 bases from J, with 13 bases in between. The CDR3 sequence is 12 residues long. The CDR3 region has the DNA TGTGCCAGCAGGTGGCGGGGGGCGGAAGCTTTCTTT. As protein: CASRWRGAEAFF.

The chain recombines TRBV6-4 with TRBJ1-2; a possible D gene is TRBD1 (5 bases). The V gene lost 4 bases and the J gene lost 8 bases, with 14 bases spanning the gap. CDR1 is MRHNA, CDR2 SNTAGT, per germline. The CDR3 extends over 13 amino acids. CDR3 in DNA: TGTGCCAGCAGTGGGCCAGGGATGCGGGGCTACACCTTC. This encodes CASSGPGMRGYTF.

The chain has TRBV28 and TRBJ2-5; the D is unclear. The germline V and J ends were trimmed by 6 bases and 0 bases, with 2 bases remaining between them. This CDR3 comprises 11 residues. Germline V gives CDR1 MDHEN, CDR2 SYDVKM. The DNA for the CDR3 is TGTGCCAGCAGCAACCAAGAGACCCAGTACTTC. Encoded protein: CASSNQETQYF.

The V gene is TRBV4-2, the J gene TRBJ2-3; 13 positions agree with TRBD2. J gave up 5 bases and V 3 bases, and 5 bases lay outside the gene matches. CDR3 length equals 16 residues. Germline V gene sequence: CDR1 LGHNA, CDR2 YNFKEQ. DNA of the CDR3: TGTGCCAGCAGCCATGGCACTAGCGGGGGGGGAGATACGCAGTATTTT. It encodes CASSHGTSGGGDTQYF.

The sample holds one count of this clone. V gene TRBV5-6 combines with J gene TRBJ2-5, with a weak D call TRBD1 (6 bases). V was trimmed by 4 bases and J by 0 bases, leaving 16 bases between them. Germline V lookup: CDR1 SGHDT, CDR2 YYEEEE. The CDR3 runs to 16 residues. Written as DNA, the CDR3 is TGTGCCAGCAGCCCGATAATGGACAGATACCAAGAGACCCAGTACTTC. It translates to CASSPIMDRYQETQYF.

Regarding this clone: The junction differs from germline at one of its ends, possibly a read error. This sequence joins TRBV4-2 and TRBJ1-6; D is undetermined. The CDR3 has 17 amino acids. Germline loops: CDR1 LGHNA, CDR2 YNFKEQ. The CDR3 here is CVSSQDGETSYNSPLHF. The DNA of the CDR3 is TGTGTCAGCAGCCAAGATGGGGAGACCTCCTATAATTCACCCCTCCACTTT.

J is TRBJ2-7 and V is TRBV5-1; TRBD2 might be the D (5 bases). V lost 0 bases and J 6 bases, leaving 19 bases between the germline ends. The germline V gene encodes CDR1 SGHRS and CDR2 YFSETQ. The CDR3 has 16 residues. CDR3 sequence: CASSLDPRPDRGEQYF. The CDR3 nucleotides are TGCGCCAGCAGCTTGGACCCCCGGCCAGACCGGGGCGAGCAGTACTTC.